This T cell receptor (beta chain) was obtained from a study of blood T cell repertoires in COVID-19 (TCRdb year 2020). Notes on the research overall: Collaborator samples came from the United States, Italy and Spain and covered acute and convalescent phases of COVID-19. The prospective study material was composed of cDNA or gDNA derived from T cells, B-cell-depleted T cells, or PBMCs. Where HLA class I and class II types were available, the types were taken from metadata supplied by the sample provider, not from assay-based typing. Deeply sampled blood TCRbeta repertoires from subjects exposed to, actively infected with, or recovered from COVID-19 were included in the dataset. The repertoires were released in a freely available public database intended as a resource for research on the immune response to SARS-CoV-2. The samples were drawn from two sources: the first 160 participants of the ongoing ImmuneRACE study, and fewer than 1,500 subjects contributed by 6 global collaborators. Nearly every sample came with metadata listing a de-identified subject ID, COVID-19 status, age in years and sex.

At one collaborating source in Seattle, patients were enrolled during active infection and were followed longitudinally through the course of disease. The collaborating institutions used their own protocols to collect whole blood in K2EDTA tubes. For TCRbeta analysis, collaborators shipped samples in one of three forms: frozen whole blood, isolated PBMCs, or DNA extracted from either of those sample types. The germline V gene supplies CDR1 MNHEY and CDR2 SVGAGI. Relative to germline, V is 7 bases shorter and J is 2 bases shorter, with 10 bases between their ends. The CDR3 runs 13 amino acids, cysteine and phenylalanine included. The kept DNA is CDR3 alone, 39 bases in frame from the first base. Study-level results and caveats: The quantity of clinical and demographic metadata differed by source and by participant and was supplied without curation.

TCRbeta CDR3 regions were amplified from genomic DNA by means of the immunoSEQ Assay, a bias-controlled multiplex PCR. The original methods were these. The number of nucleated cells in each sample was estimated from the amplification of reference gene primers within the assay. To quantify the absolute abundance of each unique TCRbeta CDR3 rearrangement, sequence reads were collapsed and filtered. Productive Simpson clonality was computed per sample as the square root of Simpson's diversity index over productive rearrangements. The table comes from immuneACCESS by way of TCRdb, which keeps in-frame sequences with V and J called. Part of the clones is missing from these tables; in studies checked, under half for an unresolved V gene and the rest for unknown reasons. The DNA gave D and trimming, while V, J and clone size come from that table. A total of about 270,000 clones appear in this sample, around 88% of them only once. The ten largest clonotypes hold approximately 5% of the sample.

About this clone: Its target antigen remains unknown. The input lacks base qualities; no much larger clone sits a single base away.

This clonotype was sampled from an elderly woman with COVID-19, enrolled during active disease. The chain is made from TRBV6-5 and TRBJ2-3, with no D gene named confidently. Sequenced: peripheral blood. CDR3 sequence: CASTSPYTDTQYF. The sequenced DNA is TGTGCCAGCACCTCCCCCTACACAGATACGCAGTATTTT.